This T cell receptor beta chain was retrieved from a study of OX40 agonist ivuxolimab in advanced cancers. Looking at the study overall: Prior checkpoint blockade (anti-PD-1, anti-PD-L1 or anti-CTLA-4) was permitted; 40% had it. General study points: In CD8+ T cells, expanded clones were on average more numerous than in CD4+. Doses of 0.1 to 3.0 mg/kg were accompanied by clonal expansion of CD4+ and CD8+ blood T cells by week 6.

This CDR3 is 15 amino acids long. V was pared by 4 bases and J by 5 bases, with 17 bases between. Germline assignment: CDR1 SEHNR and CDR2 FQNEAQ (reference sequence). Assay used: immunoSEQ multiplex PCR; TCRdb lists only in-frame clones, some missing. The data contain 90,000 to 100,000 clones, roughly 95% of them singletons. Sampling times: baseline, cycle 4 day 1, cycle 7 day 1. About this clone itself: Its antigen is currently unknown.

The specimen was CD4+ or CD8+ T cells sorted from blood, collected in a trial of the OX40 agonist ivuxolimab. The chain uses TRBV7-9 and TRBJ2-5, with TRBD1 as a possible D gene (5 bases). The TCR originated in an adult with an advanced solid tumor such as melanoma, head and neck, liver or kidney cancer. Here the CDR3 DNA reads TGTGCCAGCAGCTCCTTTGAAGAGGCAGGGGAGACCCAGTACTTC. As protein: CASSSFEEAGETQYF.